Following are 19 T cell receptor beta chains from one sample sequenced in a study of blood T cell repertoires in COVID-19. Clones were sequenced by immunoSEQ multiplex PCR, and TCRdb holds only the in-frame ones, with some missing. The repertoire holds 80,000 or so clones, with 75% to 85% as singletons. The sequenced sample consisted of peripheral blood. These receptors came from a woman aged 70-85 years with acute or convalescent COVID-19.

This clone was picked up one time. V gene TRBV7-2 combines with J gene TRBJ2-3; 9 positions match TRBD2. Germline values: CDR1 SGHTA, CDR2 FQGNSA. This CDR3 has 16 amino acids. The trim removed 1 base at V and 7 bases at J, leaving 9 bases unmatched. The CDR3 DNA sequence: TGTGCCAGCAGCTTAGGTCGGGCTAGCGGGGAACATACGCAGTATTTT. This encodes CASSLGRASGEHTQYF.

The chain couples TRBV2 to TRBJ1-2; tentatively, D is TRBD1 (5 bases). This CDR3 has 15 residues. Germline V gene lookup returns CDR1 SNHLY and CDR2 FYNNEI. Deletions cut 1 base from V and 4 bases from J, with 13 bases between. CDR3: CASSEGGDRSYGYTF. The DNA of the CDR3 is TGTGCCAGCAGTGAAGGTGGAGACAGATCCTATGGCTACACCTTC.

This rearrangement joins TRBV3-1 (or the pseudogene TRBV3-2) to TRBJ2-3; 12 nucleotides match TRBD2. CDR3 length equals 19 residues. After removal of 0 bases from V and 1 base from J, the junction contained 8 bases not matched to a gene. Germline V gene data show CDR1 as LGHDT and CDR2 as YNNKEL (reference sequence). The chain's CDR3 is CASSQDSLAGGLGTDTQYF. As DNA, the CDR3 is TGTGCCAGCAGCCAAGATAGCCTAGCGGGGGGGCTCGGCACAGATACGCAGTATTTT.

The V gene is TRBV6-2 or TRBV6-3, the J gene TRBJ2-1; possible D gene TRBD2, 6 bases. CDR3 length: 14 residues. V was shortened by 4 bases and J by 6 bases, with 13 bases between the two germline ends. Germline values: CDR1 MNHEY, CDR2 SVGEGT. The CDR3 DNA sequence: TGTGCCAGCAGTTCCTCGAGAGCGGGCAATGAGCAGTTCTTC. This gives the protein CASSSSRAGNEQFF.

The count of this clone is one. The V gene is TRBV16, the J gene TRBJ1-5; TRBD1 might be the D (5 bases). V lost 1 base, J lost 0 bases, and 13 bases lay in between. The CDR3 loop spans 17 amino acids. Germline CDR1 reads KGHSY; CDR2 reads FQNENV. CDR3 in amino acids: CASSQFLGGNSNQPQHF. The DNA of the CDR3 is TGTGCCAGCAGCCAATTTTTGGGGGGAAATAGCAATCAGCCCCAGCATTTT.

The V call is TRBV6-4, the J call TRBJ1-2; TRBD1 matches 9 bases. The CDR3 is 13 amino acids. V gave up 5 bases and J gave up 8 bases; unmatched junction bases: 6. The germline V gene encodes CDR1 MRHNA and CDR2 SNTAGT. CDR3 region: CASSPRTGAGYTF. The CDR3 nucleotides read TGTGCCAGCAGTCCCCGGACAGGGGCCGGCTACACCTTC.

V is TRBV9 and J is TRBJ2-1, with 13 bases that match TRBD2. The CDR3 sequence is 15 residues long. V dropped 0 bases and J dropped 9; count of bases not matched to a gene: 3. Germline V lookup: CDR1 SGDLS, CDR2 YYNGEE. CDR3 sequence: CASSVETSGGFEQFF. The CDR3 nucleotides are TGTGCCAGCAGCGTAGAGACTAGCGGGGGGTTTGAGCAGTTCTTC.

J is TRBJ1-1 and V is TRBV10-3, with D perhaps matching TRBD1 (5 bases). Germline V gene lookup returns CDR1 ENHRY and CDR2 SYGVKD. The CDR3 covers 14 residues. Trimming stripped 4 bases from V and 0 bases from J, with 9 bases between. The CDR3 DNA follows: TGTGCCATCAGTGGACAGCCTATGAACACTGAAGCTTTCTTT. Translated: CAISGQPMNTEAFF.

V gene TRBV11-2 combines with J gene TRBJ2-1, with 8 bases aligning to TRBD2. The CDR3 is 16 amino acids. Unmatched junction bases numbered 8, after V lost 3 bases and J lost 4 bases. The germline V gene has CDR1 SGHAT and CDR2 FQNNGV. CDR3 amino acids: CASSFGGAVSYNEQFF. CDR3 coding DNA: TGTGCCAGCAGCTTCGGGGGGGCCGTTTCGTACAATGAGCAGTTCTTC.

V and J are TRBV19 and TRBJ2-3; D gene unclear. V lost 3 bases and J 6 bases, leaving 10 bases between the germline ends. The CDR3 is made up of 13 amino acids. Germline loops: CDR1 LNHDA, CDR2 SQIVND (reference sequence). CDR3 in amino acids: CASSMKPVDTQYF. The CDR3 bases are TGTGCCAGTAGTATGAAGCCCGTCGATACGCAGTATTTT.

This clone occurred once. The V gene is TRBV19, the J gene TRBJ2-5; 8 nucleotides line up with TRBD1. Germline V gene sequence: CDR1 LNHDA, CDR2 SQIVND (reference sequence). The CDR3 spans 14 residues. With 6 bases clipped from V and 2 bases from J, the junction kept 5 bases outside the gene matches. CDR3 residues: CASRHRGKQETQYF. CDR3 bases: TGTGCCAGTAGGCACAGGGGGAAACAAGAGACCCAGTACTTC. Together with reference TRBV19 and TRBJ2-5, the CDR3 gives the full variable domain: DGGITQSPKYLFRKEGQNVTLSCEQNLNHDAMYWYRQDPGQGLRLIYYSQIVNDFQKGDIAEGYSVSREKKESFPLTVTSAQKNPTAFYLCASRHRGKQETQYFGPGTRLLVL.

This clone has ten or more counts. The chain is built from TRBV7-8 and TRBJ1-2, with unresolved D. CDR1 and CDR2 from the germline V gene are SGHVS and FQNEAQ. The CDR3 sequence is 13 residues long. V was trimmed by 4 bases and J by 3 bases, leaving 9 bases between them. The CDR3 nucleotides read TGTGCCAGCAGCTCCTCTGTATACTATGGCTACACCTTC. Translation gives CASSSSVYYGYTF.

The chain employs TRBV13 and TRBJ1-1, with 8 bases lining up with TRBD1. Germline CDR1 and CDR2: PRHDT and FYEKMQ (reference sequence). The junction had 4 bases not matched to a gene; V was cut back by 1 base and J by 6 bases. CDR3 length: 14 residues. CDR3 region: CASSLATTGAEAFF. CDR3 sequence (DNA): TGTGCCAGCAGCTTAGCAACGACAGGGGCTGAAGCTTTCTTT.

A few counts support this clone. This chain connects TRBV7-2 to TRBJ1-5; tentatively, D is TRBD1 (6 bases). Per the germline V gene, CDR1 is SGHTA and CDR2 is FQGNSA. The V end was cut by 1 base, the J end by 1 base, with 11 bases between. The CDR3 is 16 amino acids. In nucleotides, the CDR3 is TGTGCCAGCAGCTTAGAGGGGAGGGGGAGCAATCAGCCCCAGCATTTT. Encoded protein: CASSLEGRGSNQPQHF.

The J gene is TRBJ1-2, the V gene TRBV2; the D gene is possibly TRBD1 (5 bases). Germline values: CDR1 SNHLY, CDR2 FYNNEI. V gave up 2 bases and J gave up 0 bases, with 7 bases separating them. This CDR3 has 14 residues. CDR3 residues: CASSEQGPNYGYTF. Written as DNA, the CDR3 is TGTGCCAGCAGTGAACAGGGCCCTAACTATGGCTACACCTTC. Full variable domain (rest looked up from reference TRBV2 and TRBJ1-2): EPEVTQTPSHQVTQMGQEVILRCVPISNHLYFYWYRQILGQKVEFLVSFYNNEISEKSEIFDDQFSVERPDGSNFTLKIRSTKLEDSAMYFCASSEQGPNYGYTFGSGTRLTVV.

V is TRBV7-8 and J is TRBJ1-2; 7 bases align to TRBD1. The CDR3 is 15 residues long. CDR1 is SGHVS, CDR2 FQNEAQ, per germline. With 4 bases clipped from V and 4 bases from J, the junction kept 9 bases outside the gene matches. CDR3 DNA: TGTGCCAGCAGCTCTTACAGGGGCGAATTCTATGGCTACACCTTC. Its protein product is CASSSYRGEFYGYTF.

The chain is built from TRBV6-5 and TRBJ1-2, with 7 bases identical to TRBD1. The ends lost 11 bases at V and 4 bases at J; junction bases unmatched: 16. Germline V gives CDR1 MNHEY, CDR2 SVGAGI. The CDR3 contains 15 residues. The CDR3 sequence: CACYSLRGATYGYTF. The CDR3 nucleotides read TGTGCCTGCTACTCCCTCAGGGGGGCCACCTATGGCTACACCTTC.

The chain uses TRBV19 and TRBJ2-7; possible D gene TRBD2, 7 bases. The CDR3 spans 15 residues. Germline CDR1 LNHDA, CDR2 SQIVND (reference sequence). V was trimmed by 4 bases and J by 0 bases, leaving 13 bases between them. CDR3 coding DNA: TGTGCCAGTAGTACCGCCGGGGGGCCCTCCTACGAGCAGTACTTC. Translating gives CASSTAGGPSYEQYF.

The CDR3 reads CASSQEMNMNTEAFF. CDR3 DNA: TGTGCCAGCAGCCAAGAAATGAACATGAACACTGAAGCTTTCTTT. The rearrangement links TRBV4-2 to TRBJ1-1; no clear D gene. The V gene lost 0 bases and the J gene lost 0 bases, with 8 bases spanning the gap. The germline gives CDR1 LGHNA, CDR2 YNFKEQ. The CDR3 is 15 residues long.